The rows below give T cell receptor beta chains drawn from one sample of a study of cytomegalovirus exposure and HLA in healthy donors. Libraries were prepared by immunoSEQ multiplex PCR; TCRdb keeps only in-frame clonotypes and omits some of them. The sample consists of around 200,000 clones, around 79% of them appearing once. Sequencing was performed on PBMCs. The receptors derive from a man aged 18 to 30 in good health and CMV-seronegative. Both conserved end residues are part of each CDR3. D genes are given only for firm matches. Only some rows state a clone size, as once, few, many or a class for expanded clones.

size	J	V	D	DNA	CDR3
.	TRBJ1-5	TRBV18	TRBD1	TGTGCCAGCTCAGCACCGGGACAGGCGCTCAATCAGCCCCAGCATTTT	CASSAPGQALNQPQHF
few	TRBJ1-1	TRBV5-6	.	TGTGCCAGCAGCTTATTCAGGCCTCTTACTGAAGCTTTCTTT	CASSLFRPLTEAFF
.	TRBJ2-2	TRBV6-5	.	TGTGCCAGCAGTCTTTCGACCGGGGAGCTGTTTTTT	CASSLSTGELFF
.	TRBJ2-1	TRBV4-1	TRBD2	TGCGCCAGCAGCCAAGATAGTCGGGGGGGCCCGGACAATGAGCAGTTCTTC	CASSQDSRGGPDNEQFF
.	TRBJ2-1	TRBV7-9	.	TGTGCCATCCCCCAGGAGGCCCTCTCCTCCTACAATGAGCAGTTCTTC	CAIPQEALSSYNEQFF
.	TRBJ1-2	TRBV7-2	.	TGTGCCAGCACCAACAAACAGGGAATCTATGGCTACACCTTC	CASTNKQGIYGYTF
.	TRBJ1-4	TRBV10-3	.	TGTGCCATCCGAGGGTCGGGGGGGAGTGAAAAACTGTTTTTT	CAIRGSGGSEKLFF
few	TRBJ1-1	TRBV30	.	TGTGCCTGGGGATCAGGGGTCGCTGAAGCTTTCTTT	CAWGSGVAEAFF
.	TRBJ2-5	TRBV7-9	.	TGTGCCAGCAGCTCACCCTTCCAGGCGGGGGAGACCCAGTACTTC	CASSSPFQAGETQYF
.	TRBJ2-1	TRBV9	.	TGTGCCAGCAGCGTAGTGGCGGGATCTTACAATGAGCAGTTCTTC	CASSVVAGSYNEQFF
.	TRBJ2-7	TRBV27	.	TGTGCCAGCAGTCCCAGACTAGGGAGCTCCTACGAGCAGTACTTC	CASSPRLGSSYEQYF
.	TRBJ2-1	TRBV6-6	TRBD1	TGTGCCAGCAGTTACGGACAGGGCTCCTACAATGAGCAGTTCTTC	CASSYGQGSYNEQFF
.	TRBJ1-5	TRBV6-5	.	TGTGCCAGCCGAGCTAATAGCAATCAGCCCCAGCATTTT	CASRANSNQPQHF
.	TRBJ1-5	TRBV19	TRBD1	TGTGCCAGTAGTATCGGGCCAGGGGGTAATCAGCCCCAGCATTTT	CASSIGPGGNQPQHF
.	TRBJ1-2	TRBV5-1	TRBD1	TGCGCCAGCAGCCGATGGACAGGGGCGACCCCTGGCTACACCTTC	CASSRWTGATPGYTF
medium-sized	TRBJ2-5	TRBV2	.	TGTGCCAGCAGCCCCGGAAACGGGGAGACCCAGTACTTC	CASSPGNGETQYF
.	TRBJ2-7	TRBV11-1	TRBD2	TGTGCCAGCAATCTAGCGGGAGGGGACTACGAGCAGTACTTC	CASNLAGGDYEQYF
.	TRBJ1-6	TRBV27	.	TGTGCCAGCAGTTTCGGTCCAAATTCACCCCTCCACTTT	CASSFGPNSPLHF
few	TRBJ2-2	TRBV7-2	.	TGTGCCAGCAGCTCGAACAGGGTTGTCGGGGAGCTGTTTTTT	CASSSNRVVGELFF
few	TRBJ1-3	TRBV5-1	TRBD1	TGCGCCAGCAGCTTAGGCACAGGGGGCGCCGGAAACACCATATATTTT	CASSLGTGGAGNTIYF
few	TRBJ2-1	TRBV7-7	TRBD1	TGTGCTAGCAGCGCGACAGGGGGCAATAACAATGAGCAGTTCTTC	CASSATGGNNNEQFF
.	TRBJ2-3	TRBV2	TRBD1	TGTGCCAGCCAAGAGGGGCAGGGGGCAAGCACAGATACGCAGTATTTT	CASQEGQGASTDTQYF
.	TRBJ2-2	TRBV9	TRBD1	TGTGCCAGCAGCGACCGGGACAGGGATCACGGGGAGCTGTTTTTT	CASSDRDRDHGELFF
once	TRBJ1-6	TRBV5-1	.	TGCGCCAGCAGCTTCGAGGGGGATTCACCCCTCCACTTT	CASSFEGDSPLHF
.	TRBJ1-4	TRBV28	TRBD1	TGTGCCAGCAATACAGGGGTTGAAAAACTGTTTTTT	CASNTGVEKLFF
.	TRBJ1-4	TRBV30	.	TGTGCCTGGAGATGGGGCTCTAATGAAAAACTGTTTTTT	CAWRWGSNEKLFF
.	TRBJ2-1	TRBV5-4	.	TGTGCCAGCAGCTTGGAGGGCCCGGGGAATGAGCAGTTCTTC	CASSLEGPGNEQFF
.	TRBJ2-3	TRBV28	.	TGTGCCAGCACCAAAGGGGGACCAAACACAGATACGCAGTATTTT	CASTKGGPNTDTQYF
.	TRBJ2-5	TRBV29-1	.	TGCAGCGCCTCACAGGGGGGGGAGACCCAGTACTTC	CSASQGGETQYF
.	TRBJ1-6	TRBV15	TRBD1	TGTGCCACCAGCGGAACAGGGGCCAAGAGTCCCCTCCACTTT	CATSGTGAKSPLHF
.	TRBJ1-1	TRBV6-5	TRBD1	TGTGCCAGCAGTTACGATCTGGGACAGATGAACACTGAAGCTTTCTTT	CASSYDLGQMNTEAFF
.	TRBJ2-7	TRBV6-9	.	TGTGCCAGCAACCCGGGGATGTCGGAGCAGTACTTC	CASNPGMSEQYF
.	TRBJ2-3	TRBV10-3	TRBD2	TGTGCCATCAGTGACCTGTTCGGGGGGGAAGGAGATACGCAGTATTTT	CAISDLFGGEGDTQYF
.	TRBJ1-1	TRBV6-1	.	TGTGCCAGCAGTGATTTTCGGAGGGAAGCTTTCTTT	CASSDFRREAFF
.	TRBJ2-7	TRBV11-2	.	TGTGCCAGCAGCCCCATTGCACTGGCGGGATCCAATTCCTACGAGCAGTACTTC	CASSPIALAGSNSYEQYF
.	TRBJ1-3	TRBV5-1	.	TGCGCCAGCAGAACAGGGAGCTCTGGAAACACCATATATTTT	CASRTGSSGNTIYF
few	TRBJ1-1	TRBV5-8	.	TGTGCCAGCAGCTCGCGGGCGGGGGCGCGTTATACTGAAGCTTTCTTT	CASSSRAGARYTEAFF
.	TRBJ2-7	TRBV6-6	.	TGTGCCAGCAGTTCGGGGTCTTCTACTAGCGAGCAGTACTTC	CASSSGSSTSEQYF
.	TRBJ2-7	TRBV9	TRBD1	TGTGCCAGCAGCGAAGGGACAGTAAAGTACGAGCAGTACTTC	CASSEGTVKYEQYF
.	TRBJ1-1	TRBV12-5	.	TGTGCTAGTGGTTTGGAAGCGACAGGCAAAGCTTTCTTT	CASGLEATGKAFF
few	TRBJ1-6	TRBV11-2	.	TGTGCCAGCAGCCTACAGGGTTCACGCAATTCACCCCTCCACTTT	CASSLQGSRNSPLHF
.	TRBJ2-7	TRBV2	.	TGTGCCATTTCAGGGGAGTCCTACGAGCAGTACTTC	CAISGESYEQYF
.	TRBJ1-2	TRBV5-1	TRBD1	TGCGCCAGCAGCCCTCTACAGGGGGAACATGGCTACACCTTC	CASSPLQGEHGYTF
.	TRBJ2-6	TRBV27	.	TGTGCCAGCAGTTTGGCTGATGGTACTGGGGCCAACGTCCTGACTTTC	CASSLADGTGANVLTF
.	TRBJ2-1	TRBV7-2	.	TGTGCCAGCAGCCGAGGGGGCGGGACCTCGGTTAATGAGCAGTTCTTC	CASSRGGGTSVNEQFF
.	TRBJ2-7	TRBV7-2	.	TGTGCCAGCAGCTTAGAGGTCTGGACAAATTCCTACGAGCAGTACTTC	CASSLEVWTNSYEQYF
.	TRBJ1-6	TRBV30	.	TGTGCCTGGAGTCGGGGGGATAGATCACCCCTCCACTTT	CAWSRGDRSPLHF
few	TRBJ1-2	TRBV18	TRBD1	TGTGCCAGCTCACCACGACCGGGACAGGTCGATAGCAACTATGGCTACACCTTC	CASSPRPGQVDSNYGYTF
.	TRBJ1-2	TRBV7-9	TRBD1	TGTGCCTCAGGGGGAGCTGGCTACACCTTC	CASGGAGYTF
.	TRBJ2-3	TRBV30	TRBD1	TGTGCCTGGAGTCCCCTGAGGGGGCGGGCAGATACGCAGTATTTT	CAWSPLRGRADTQYF
few	TRBJ2-3	TRBV7-9	TRBD2	TGTTCCAGCAGCTTACCCCCCCGACTAGCGGGAGTAGCAGATACGCAGTATTTT	CSSSLPPRLAGVADTQYF
.	TRBJ1-1	TRBV29-1	.	TGCAGCGTCCCCGGGGGGAACACTGAAGCTTTCTTT	CSVPGGNTEAFF